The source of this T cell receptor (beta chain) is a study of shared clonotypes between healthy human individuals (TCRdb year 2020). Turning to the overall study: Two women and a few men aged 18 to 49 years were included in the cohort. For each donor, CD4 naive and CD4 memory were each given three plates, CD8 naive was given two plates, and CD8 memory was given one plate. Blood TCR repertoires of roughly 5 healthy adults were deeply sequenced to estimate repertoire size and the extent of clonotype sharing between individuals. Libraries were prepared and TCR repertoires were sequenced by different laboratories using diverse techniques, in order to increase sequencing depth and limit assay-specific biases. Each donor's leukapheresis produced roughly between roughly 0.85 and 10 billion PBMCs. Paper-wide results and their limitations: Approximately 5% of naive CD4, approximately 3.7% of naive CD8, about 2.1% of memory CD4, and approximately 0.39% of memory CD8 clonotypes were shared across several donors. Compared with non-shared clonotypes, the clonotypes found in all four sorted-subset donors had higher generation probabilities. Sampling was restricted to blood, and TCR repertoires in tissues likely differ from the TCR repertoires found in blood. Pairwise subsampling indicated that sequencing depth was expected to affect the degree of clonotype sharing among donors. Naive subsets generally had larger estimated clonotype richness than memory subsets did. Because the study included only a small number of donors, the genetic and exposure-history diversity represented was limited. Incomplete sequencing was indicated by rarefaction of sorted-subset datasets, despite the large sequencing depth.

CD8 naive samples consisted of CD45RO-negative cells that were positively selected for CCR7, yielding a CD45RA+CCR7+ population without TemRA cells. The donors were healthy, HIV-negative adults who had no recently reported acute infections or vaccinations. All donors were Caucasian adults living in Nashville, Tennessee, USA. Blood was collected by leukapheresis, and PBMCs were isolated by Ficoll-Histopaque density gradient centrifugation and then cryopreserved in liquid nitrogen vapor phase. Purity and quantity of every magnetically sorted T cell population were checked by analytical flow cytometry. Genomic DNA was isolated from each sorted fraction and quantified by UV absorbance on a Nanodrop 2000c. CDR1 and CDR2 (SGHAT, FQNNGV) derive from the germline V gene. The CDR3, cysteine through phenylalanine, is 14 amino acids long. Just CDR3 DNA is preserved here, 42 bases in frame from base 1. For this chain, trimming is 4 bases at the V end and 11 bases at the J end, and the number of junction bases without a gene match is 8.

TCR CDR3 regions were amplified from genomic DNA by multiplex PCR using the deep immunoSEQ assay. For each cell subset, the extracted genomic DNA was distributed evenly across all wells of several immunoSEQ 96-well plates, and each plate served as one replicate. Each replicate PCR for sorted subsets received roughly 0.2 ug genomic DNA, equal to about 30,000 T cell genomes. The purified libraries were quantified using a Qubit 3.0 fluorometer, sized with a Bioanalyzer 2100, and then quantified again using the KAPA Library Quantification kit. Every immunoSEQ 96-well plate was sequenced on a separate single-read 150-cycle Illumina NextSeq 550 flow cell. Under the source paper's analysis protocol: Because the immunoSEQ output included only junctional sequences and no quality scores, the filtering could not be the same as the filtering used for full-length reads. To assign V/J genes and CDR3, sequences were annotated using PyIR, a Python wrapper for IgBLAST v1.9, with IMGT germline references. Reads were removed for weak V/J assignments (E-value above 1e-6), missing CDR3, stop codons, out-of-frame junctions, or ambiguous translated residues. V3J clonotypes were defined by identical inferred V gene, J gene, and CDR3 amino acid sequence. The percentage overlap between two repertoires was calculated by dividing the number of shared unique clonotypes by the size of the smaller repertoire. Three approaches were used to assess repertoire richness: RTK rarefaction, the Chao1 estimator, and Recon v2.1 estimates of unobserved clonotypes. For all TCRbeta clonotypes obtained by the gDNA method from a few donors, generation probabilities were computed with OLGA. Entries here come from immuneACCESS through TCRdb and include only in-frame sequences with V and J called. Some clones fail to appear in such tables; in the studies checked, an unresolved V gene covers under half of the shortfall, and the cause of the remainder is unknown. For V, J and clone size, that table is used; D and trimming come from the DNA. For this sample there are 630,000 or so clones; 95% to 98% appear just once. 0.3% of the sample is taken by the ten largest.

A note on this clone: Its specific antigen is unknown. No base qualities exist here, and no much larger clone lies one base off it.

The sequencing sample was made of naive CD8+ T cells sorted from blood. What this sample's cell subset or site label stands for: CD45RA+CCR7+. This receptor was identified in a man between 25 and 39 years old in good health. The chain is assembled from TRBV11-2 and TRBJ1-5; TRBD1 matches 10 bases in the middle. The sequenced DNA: TGTGCCAGCAGCTCCGGACAGGGGGATCGGTCCCAGCATTTT. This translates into CASSSGQGDRSQHF.